This T cell receptor (beta chain) was identified during a study of T cells in Graves' hyperthyroidism and ophthalmopathy (dated 2019 in TCRdb). For the study in its entirety: Peripheral blood samples were taken at initial diagnosis, before any treatment was given. A discovery cohort of about a hundred patients, about 44 with Graves' ophthalmopathy and fewer than 65 with stable Graves' hyperthyroidism, was used to find distinguishing TCR V-J signatures. An independent validation cohort of 18 to 20 hyperthyroidism patients and 15 or so patients who later progressed to ophthalmopathy tested prospective prediction of ophthalmopathy. For training and testing, the roughly 97 patients in the discovery cohort were randomly divided in a 7:3 ratio. In addition, the study compared T-cell repertoires in thyroid tissue and in blood from about 6 Graves' hyperthyroidism patients. Once sampling was done, hyperthyroidism patients were given methimazole at a starting dose of 30 mg daily, whereas ophthalmopathy patients were given high-dose intravenous methylprednisolone. TCR Vbeta CDR3 sequencing of 135 peripheral blood samples (approximately 44 ophthalmopathy, roughly 74 hyperthyroidism and 17 progressor patients) is reported in the paper. Study-wide conclusions, independent of this receptor: Ophthalmopathy was separated from stable hyperthyroidism by a 13 V-J signature model, with approximately 90% sensitivity and about 81% specificity obtained in cross-validation and 80%/75% obtained in testing. Most expanded thyroid clonotypes (frequency above 0.001) were also detected in blood, a finding suggesting that blood repertoires may reflect thyroid immune responses. No statistical method was used to set the sample size in advance, and investigators knew the group allocation. During validation, the model predicted progression to ophthalmopathy a median of around six months ahead of onset, with more than 55% sensitivity and 72% to 80% specificity.

Graves' hyperthyroidism was defined as stable when no progression to ophthalmopathy occurred over 18 months of follow-up. Hyperthyroidism patients were aged 18 to 65 years and newly diagnosed, with disease duration of less than 2 months. Exclusion was applied to patients with uncontrolled infections, other autoimmune diseases, pregnancy or lactation. Diagnoses relied on clinical symptoms, serum thyroxine and TRAb, thyroid ultrasound and orbital computed tomography. PBMCs were separated from roughly 9.6 ml of fresh peripheral blood using Ficoll-Paque density gradient centrifugation. Total RNA was extracted with Trizol reagent, and quality was checked on an Agilent 2100 Bioanalyzer. The TCR beta CDR3 regions were amplified from RNA transcripts. The first round of RT-PCR for the TCR CDR3 was performed with the HTBI primer set and the Qiagen OneStep RT-PCR kit. The libraries were constructed in a second round of multiplex PCR and then size-selected and purified. Libraries were sequenced paired-end with 100 bp reads on an Illumina HiSeq2000. The original methods were these. SOAPnuke was used to process the raw data, removing reads that contained adapters or uncalled bases, had a mean Phred below 15, or lacked an exact match to the constant primer or identifier. High-quality paired reads were merged using COPE v1.2.5, and each unique nucleotide sequence was defined as a clonotype. MiTCR v1.1 was used to align the clonotypes against IMGT TRBV, TRBD and TRBJ reference segments. Analysis was restricted to V-J combinations with a frequency above 0.0001, which covered roughly 99% of repertoires. A TCS score was defined as the ratio between F50 (clonal expansion) and ExV (chaos), using BLOSUM62-based TCRdist between CDR3 peptides within each V-J. Welch's t-statistics and random forest reduced fewer than 600 V-J features to 10 to 15, which were used in a naive Bayes classifier (R e1071). TCRdb ran its own pipeline on the public reads, namely fastp trimming at Q25 and MiXCR clone calling, and kept in-frame beta chains. Each entry is one CDR3 protein sequence, shown with its most common DNA and genes. The V and J calls follow TCRdb's processing rather than the paper's. In this sample the table shows over 650,000 distinct CDR3 sequences, about 17% of which occur a single time. Around 7.7% of the sample belongs to the ten largest clones.

This clonotype came up many times. The antigen it recognizes is unknown. Base qualities are not recorded, but no much larger clone differs from it by a single base. For CDR1 and CDR2, the germline V gene lists SQVTM and ANQGSEA. Ends trimmed: V by 6 bases, J by 7 bases; bases unmatched to a gene: 8. The CDR3 has 12 amino acids, counting the end cysteine and phenylalanine. The read is trimmed to its CDR3 DNA, 36 bases read in frame from base 1. Sequencing input: blood. The V and J genes are TRBV29-1 and TRBJ1-2; 7 central bases correspond to TRBD1. The sequence was obtained from a man between 18 and 29 years old with Graves' hyperthyroidism. Here the CDR3 is given as CSVFDREGGYTF. The DNA is as follows: TGCAGCGTCTTTGACAGGGAGGGTGGCTACACCTTC.